This T cell receptor (beta chain) came from a study of T-cell memory formation after mild COVID-19. MiXCR, run by TCRdb on the 5' RACE reads, gives a single entry per CDR3 protein. The top ten clones hold around 22% of a sample with more than 110,000 distinct CDR3 sequences, about 25% of them seen once. The CDR3 runs 15 residues. Germline loops: CDR1 MGHRA, CDR2 YSYEKL. Between the trimmed V and J ends, which lost 2 bases and 8 bases, there was a span of 16 bases. Findings and caveats of the study: A second wave of clones peaked on day 37, and their SARS-CoV-2 specificity went unconfirmed.

As concerns this clonotype: As yet, its antigen is unknown.

The source of this sequence is an adult woman who had mild COVID-19 (a few samples of this study predate the infection). Cell type and time point are not known. Sequencing was done on a sample of PBMCs or a T cell subset sorted from them (not recorded which). The gene calls are TRBV4-1 and TRBJ2-1, with D tentatively TRBD1 (6 bases). This CDR3 reads CASSQNIGTTDEQFF. DNA for the CDR3: TGCGCCAGCAGCCAAAACATCGGGACAACGGATGAGCAGTTCTTC.